A single sample gave rise to the 2 T cell receptor beta chains below, sequenced in a study of early T cells in non-severe SARS-CoV-2 infection. A single record per CDR3 protein comes from TCRdb applying MiXCR to the 5' RACE reads. The sample records roughly 83,000 distinct CDR3 sequences, 9.5% to 15% being singletons. This sample comprised whole blood, obtained at baseline. The receptors stem from an adult who was a healthcare worker with PCR-confirmed SARS-CoV-2 infection or an uninfected control (not recorded which).

The table lists this clonotype with many counts. The chain joins TRBV6-6 to TRBJ2-5; D unresolved. CDR1 MNHNY and CDR2 SVGAGI come from the germline V gene (reference sequence). This CDR3 spans 14 amino acids. Trimming left V 2 bases short and J 5 bases short, with 12 bases between. CDR3 bases: TGTGCCAGCAGTTACCCCCTGAGAGGCGAGACCCAGTACTTC. Amino acids: CASSYPLRGETQYF.

In its sample, this clonotype was seen a few times. V gene TRBV18 combines with J gene TRBJ1-1; D not certain. The CDR3 length is 15 residues. CDR1 is KGHSH, CDR2 LQKENI, per germline. V was clipped by 3 bases and J by 1 base, with 12 bases between them. This CDR3 reads CASSPPDGKNTEAFF. As DNA, the CDR3 is TGTGCCAGCTCACCCCCTGACGGAAAGAACACTGAAGCTTTCTTT.